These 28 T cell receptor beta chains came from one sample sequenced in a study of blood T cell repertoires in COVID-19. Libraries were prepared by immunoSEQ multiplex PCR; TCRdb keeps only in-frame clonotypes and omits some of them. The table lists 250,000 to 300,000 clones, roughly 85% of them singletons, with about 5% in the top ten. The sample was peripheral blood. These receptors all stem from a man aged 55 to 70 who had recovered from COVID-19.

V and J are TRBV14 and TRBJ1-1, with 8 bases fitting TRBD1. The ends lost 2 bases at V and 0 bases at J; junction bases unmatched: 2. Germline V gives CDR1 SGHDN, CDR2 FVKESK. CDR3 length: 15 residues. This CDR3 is CASSQRTGMNTEAFF. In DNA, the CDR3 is TGTGCCAGCAGCCAACGGACAGGGATGAACACTGAAGCTTTCTTT.

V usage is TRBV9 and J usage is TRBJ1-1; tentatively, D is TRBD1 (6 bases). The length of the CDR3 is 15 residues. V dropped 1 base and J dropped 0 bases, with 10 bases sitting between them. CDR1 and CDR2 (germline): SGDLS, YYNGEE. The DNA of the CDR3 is TGTGCCAGCAGCGTAACACAGGGTATGAACACTGAAGCTTTCTTT. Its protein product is CASSVTQGMNTEAFF.

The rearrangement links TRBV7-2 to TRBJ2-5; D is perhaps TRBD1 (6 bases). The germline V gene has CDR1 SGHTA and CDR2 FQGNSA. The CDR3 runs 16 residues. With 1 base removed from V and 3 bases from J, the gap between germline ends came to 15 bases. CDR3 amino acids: CASSLVGARGKETQYF. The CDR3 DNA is TGTGCCAGCAGCTTAGTCGGGGCCAGGGGAAAAGAGACCCAGTACTTC.

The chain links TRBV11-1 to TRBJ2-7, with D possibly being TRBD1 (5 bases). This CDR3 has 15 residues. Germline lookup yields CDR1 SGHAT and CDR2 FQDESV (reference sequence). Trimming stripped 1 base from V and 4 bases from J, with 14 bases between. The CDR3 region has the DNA TGTGCCAGCAGCTTAGAGATGGGCAGGGTGTACGAGCAGTACTTC. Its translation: CASSLEMGRVYEQYF.

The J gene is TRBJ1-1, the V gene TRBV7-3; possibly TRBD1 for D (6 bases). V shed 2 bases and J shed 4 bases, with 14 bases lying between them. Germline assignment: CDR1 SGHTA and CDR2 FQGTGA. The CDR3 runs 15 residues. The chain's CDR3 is CASSLSPDSGTEAFF. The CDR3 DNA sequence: TGTGCCAGCAGCTTATCCCCGGACAGCGGCACTGAAGCTTTCTTT.

CDR3 amino acids: CAIRQGTNEKLFF. The DNA of the CDR3 is TGTGCCATCAGGCAGGGGACTAATGAAAAACTGTTTTTT. J is TRBJ1-4 and V is TRBV10-3; the D gene is possibly TRBD1 (6 bases). Germline-derived CDR1 and CDR2 are ENHRY and SYGVKD. The length of the CDR3 is 13 residues. Trimming stripped 6 bases from V and 2 bases from J, with 7 bases between.

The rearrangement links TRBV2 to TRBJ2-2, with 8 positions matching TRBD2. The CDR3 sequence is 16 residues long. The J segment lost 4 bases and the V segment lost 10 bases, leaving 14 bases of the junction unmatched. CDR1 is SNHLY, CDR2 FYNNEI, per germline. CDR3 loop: CATTREGRTGTGELFF. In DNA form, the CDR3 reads TGTGCCACCACCCGGGAGGGGAGGACGGGCACCGGGGAGCTGTTTTTT.

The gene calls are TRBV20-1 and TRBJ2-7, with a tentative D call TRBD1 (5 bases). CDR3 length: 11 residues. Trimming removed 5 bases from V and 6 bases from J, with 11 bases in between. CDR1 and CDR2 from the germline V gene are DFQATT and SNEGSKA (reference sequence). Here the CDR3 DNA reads TGCAGTGCTGCCCAGGGTAGCGAGCAGTACTTC. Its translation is CSAAQGSEQYF.

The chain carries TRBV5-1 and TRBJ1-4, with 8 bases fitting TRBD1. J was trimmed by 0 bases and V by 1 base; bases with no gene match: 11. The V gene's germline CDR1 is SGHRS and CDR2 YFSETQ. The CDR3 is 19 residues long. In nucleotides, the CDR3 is TGCGCCAGCAGCTTGAGGGCAGGGGGCGCGTTCACAACTAATGAAAAACTGTTTTTT. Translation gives CASSLRAGGAFTTNEKLFF.

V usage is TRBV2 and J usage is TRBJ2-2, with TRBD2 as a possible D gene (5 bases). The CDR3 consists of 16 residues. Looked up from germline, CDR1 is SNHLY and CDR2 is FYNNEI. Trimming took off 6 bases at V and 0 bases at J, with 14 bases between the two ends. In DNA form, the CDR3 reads TGTGCCAGCAGGAGAGGGCCGATTACGAACACCGGGGAGCTGTTTTTT. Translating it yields CASRRGPITNTGELFF.

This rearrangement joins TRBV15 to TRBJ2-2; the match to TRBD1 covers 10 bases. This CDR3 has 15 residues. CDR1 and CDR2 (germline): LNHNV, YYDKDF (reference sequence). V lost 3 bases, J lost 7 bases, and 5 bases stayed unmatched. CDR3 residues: CATSSRQGAGGELFF. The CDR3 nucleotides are TGTGCCACCAGCAGTAGACAGGGGGCCGGCGGGGAGCTGTTTTTT.

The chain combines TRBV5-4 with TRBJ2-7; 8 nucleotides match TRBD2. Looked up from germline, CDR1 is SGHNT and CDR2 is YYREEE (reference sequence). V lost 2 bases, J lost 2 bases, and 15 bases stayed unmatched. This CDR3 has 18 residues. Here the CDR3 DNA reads TGTGCCAGCAGCTTTGTCCCCGTCCGGGGGGGCCGTACCTACGAGCAGTACTTC. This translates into CASSFVPVRGGRTYEQYF.

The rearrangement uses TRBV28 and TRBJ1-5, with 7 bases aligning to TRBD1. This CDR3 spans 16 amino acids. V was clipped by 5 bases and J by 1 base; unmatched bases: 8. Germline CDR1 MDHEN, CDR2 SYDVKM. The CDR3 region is CASSPVTGTSNQPQHF. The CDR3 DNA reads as TGTGCCAGCAGTCCCGTGACAGGGACGAGCAATCAGCCCCAGCATTTT.

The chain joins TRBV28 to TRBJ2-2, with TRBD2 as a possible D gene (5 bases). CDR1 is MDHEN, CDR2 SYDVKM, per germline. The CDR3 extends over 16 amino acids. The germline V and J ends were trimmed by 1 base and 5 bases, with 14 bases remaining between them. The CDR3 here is CASSLFGPSGTGELFF. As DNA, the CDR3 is TGTGCCAGCAGTTTATTTGGACCCTCGGGGACCGGGGAGCTGTTTTTT.

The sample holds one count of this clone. The CDR3, as DNA: TGTGCCAGCGGTACAGAGGGAACTGGAAACACCATATATTTT. Translation gives CASGTEGTGNTIYF. This chain uses TRBV4-2 with TRBJ1-3; D not resolved. Germline CDR1 is LGHNA and CDR2 is YNFKEQ. Trimming took 8 bases from V and 2 from J, leaving 13 bases between them. There are 14 residues in the CDR3.

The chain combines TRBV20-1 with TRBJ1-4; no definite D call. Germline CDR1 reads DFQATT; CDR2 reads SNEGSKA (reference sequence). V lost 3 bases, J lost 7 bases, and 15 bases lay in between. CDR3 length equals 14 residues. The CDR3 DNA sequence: TGCAGTGCTAGTCATCCAGTCTCAGGTGAAAAACTGTTTTTT. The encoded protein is CSASHPVSGEKLFF.

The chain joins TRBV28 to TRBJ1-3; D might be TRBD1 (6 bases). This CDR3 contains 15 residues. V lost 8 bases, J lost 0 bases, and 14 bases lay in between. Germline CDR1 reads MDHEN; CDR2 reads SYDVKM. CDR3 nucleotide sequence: TGTGCCAGCGGAAGACTCAGGGGCTCTGGAAACACCATATATTTT. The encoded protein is CASGRLRGSGNTIYF.

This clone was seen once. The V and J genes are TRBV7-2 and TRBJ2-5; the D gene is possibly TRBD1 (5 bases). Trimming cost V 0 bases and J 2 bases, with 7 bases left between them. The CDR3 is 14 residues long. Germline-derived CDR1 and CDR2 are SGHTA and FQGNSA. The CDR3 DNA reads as TGTGCCAGCAGCTTAGCGGGGCCTCAAGAGACCCAGTACTTC. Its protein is CASSLAGPQETQYF.

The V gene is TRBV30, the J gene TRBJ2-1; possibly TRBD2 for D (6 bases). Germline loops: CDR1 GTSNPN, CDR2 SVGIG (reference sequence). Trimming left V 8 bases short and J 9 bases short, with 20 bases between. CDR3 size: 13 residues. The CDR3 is CAETLTGVGEQFF. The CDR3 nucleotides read TGTGCCGAAACCCTGACGGGAGTCGGTGAGCAGTTCTTC. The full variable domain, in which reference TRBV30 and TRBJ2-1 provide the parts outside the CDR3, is SQTIHQWPATLVQPVGSPLSLECTVEGTSNPNLYWYRQAAGRGLQLLFYSVGIGQISSEVPQNLSASRPQDRQFILSSKKLLLSDSGFYLCAETLTGVGEQFFGPGTRLTVL.

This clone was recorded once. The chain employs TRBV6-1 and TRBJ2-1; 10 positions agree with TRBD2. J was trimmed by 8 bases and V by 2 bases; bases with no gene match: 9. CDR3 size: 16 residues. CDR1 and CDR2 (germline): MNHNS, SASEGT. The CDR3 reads CASSELSGGARYEQFF. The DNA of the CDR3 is TGTGCCAGCAGTGAACTAAGCGGGGGGGCTCGGTATGAGCAGTTCTTC.

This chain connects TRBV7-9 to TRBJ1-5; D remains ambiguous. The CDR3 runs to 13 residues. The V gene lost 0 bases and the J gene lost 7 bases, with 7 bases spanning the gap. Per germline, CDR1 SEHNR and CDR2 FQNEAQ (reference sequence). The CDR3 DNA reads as TGTGCCAGCAGCTTAGCGATGAGCCAGCCCCAGCATTTT. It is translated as CASSLAMSQPQHF.

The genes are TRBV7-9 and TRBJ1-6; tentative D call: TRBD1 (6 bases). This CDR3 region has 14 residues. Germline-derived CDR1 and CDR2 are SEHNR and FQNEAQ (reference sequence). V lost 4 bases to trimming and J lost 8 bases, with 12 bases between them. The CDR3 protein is CASSSPDSYSPLHF. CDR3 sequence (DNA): TGTGCCAGCAGCTCCCCGGACAGTTATTCACCCCTCCACTTT.

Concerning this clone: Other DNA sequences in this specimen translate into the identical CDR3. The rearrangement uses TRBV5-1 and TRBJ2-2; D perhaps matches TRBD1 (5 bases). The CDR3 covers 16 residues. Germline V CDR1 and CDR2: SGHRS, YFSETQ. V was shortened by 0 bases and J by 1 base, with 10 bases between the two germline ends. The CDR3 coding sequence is TGCGCCAGCAGCTTGGTCTCAGGGCTGAACACCGGGGAGCTGTTTTTT. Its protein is CASSLVSGLNTGELFF.

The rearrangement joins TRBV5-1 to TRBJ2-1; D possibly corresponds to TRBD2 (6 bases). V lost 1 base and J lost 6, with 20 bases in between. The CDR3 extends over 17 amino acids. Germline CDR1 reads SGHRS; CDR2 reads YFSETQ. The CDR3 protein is CASSLSFGGIFPNEQFF. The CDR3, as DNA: TGCGCCAGCAGCTTGTCCTTCGGCGGGATATTCCCCAATGAGCAGTTCTTC. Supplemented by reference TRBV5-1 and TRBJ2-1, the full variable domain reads KAGVTQTPRYLIKTRGQQVTLSCSPISGHRSVSWYQQTPGQGLQFLFEYFSETQRNKGNFPGRFSGRQFSNSRSEMNVSTLELGDSALYLCASSLSFGGIFPNEQFFGPGTRLTVL.

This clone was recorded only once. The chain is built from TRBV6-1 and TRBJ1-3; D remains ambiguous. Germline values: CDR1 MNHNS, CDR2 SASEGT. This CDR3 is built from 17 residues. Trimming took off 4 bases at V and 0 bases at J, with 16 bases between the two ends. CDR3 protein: CASSVDLRRVSGNTIYF. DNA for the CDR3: TGTGCCAGCAGTGTAGATCTTAGACGGGTCTCTGGAAACACCATATATTTT.

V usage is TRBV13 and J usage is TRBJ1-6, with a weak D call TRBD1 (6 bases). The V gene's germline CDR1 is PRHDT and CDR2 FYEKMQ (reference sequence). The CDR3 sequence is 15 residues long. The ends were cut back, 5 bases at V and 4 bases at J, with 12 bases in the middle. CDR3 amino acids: CASSPRGIYNSPLHF. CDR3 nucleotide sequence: TGTGCCAGCAGCCCTAGGGGGATTTATAATTCACCCCTCCACTTT.

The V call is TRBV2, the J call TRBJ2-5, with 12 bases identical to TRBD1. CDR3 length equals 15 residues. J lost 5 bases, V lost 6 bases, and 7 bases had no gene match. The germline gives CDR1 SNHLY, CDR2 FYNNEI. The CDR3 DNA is TGTGCCAGCAGGGGGGACAGGGGGCCATTGGAGACCCAGTACTTC. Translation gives CASRGDRGPLETQYF.

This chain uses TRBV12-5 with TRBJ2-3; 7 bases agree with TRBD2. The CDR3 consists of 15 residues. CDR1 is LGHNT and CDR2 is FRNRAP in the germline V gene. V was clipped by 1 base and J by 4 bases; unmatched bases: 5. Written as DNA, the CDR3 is TGTGCTAGTGGTTTGGCTCTAGCGGCGCCAGATACGCAGTATTTT. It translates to CASGLALAAPDTQYF. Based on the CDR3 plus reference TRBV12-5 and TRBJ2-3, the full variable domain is DARVTQTPRHKVTEMGQEVTMRCQPILGHNTVFWYRQTMMQGLELLAYFRNRAPLDDSGMPKDRFSAEMPDATLATLKIQPSEPRDSAVYFCASGLALAAPDTQYFGPGTRLTVL.